This T cell receptor beta chain was recovered during a study of T cell responses to AZD1222 COVID-19 vaccine listed by TCRdb under 2021. Describing the broader study: A total of 240 or so trial participants underwent TCR sequencing, of whom some 200 had received two doses of AZD1222 and 26 had received two doses of the MenACWY control vaccine. Trial participants were enrolled by age into subgroups of 18-55, 56-69 and 70-plus years, and around 140, 26 and 57 TCR-sequenced participants, respectively, were included in these subgroups.

Study-level results and caveats: Conclusions about previously exposed vaccinees were limited because only six or seven AZD1222 recipients were SARS-CoV-2 seropositive at baseline. Reportedly, close to half of the unique spike-specific TCRs recognized epitopes lying outside the regions that are mutated in the B.1.351 and B.1.1.7 variants. Because no day 14 peak-response samples were available, the repertoires could be characterized only after the peak T cell response. The 56-69-year group was small, and its depth increase did not reach significance, likely because of low power. Participants were mostly white British, with more females than males. The authors suggested clonal diversity may have been underestimated. Vaccine-associated CD4 TCRs spanned the whole spike protein, with dominant responses in regions 160-218 and 743-854. A significant rise in spike-specific TCR breadth and depth was observed after two AZD1222 doses relative to day 0 and relative to MenACWY recipients.

The time point label corresponds to: about 28 days (+/-7) after the second vaccine dose. AZD1222 recipients with second doses at about 4 weeks or about 12 weeks were pooled, because spike-specific TCR depth and breadth did not differ between schedules. Vaccinee samples were obtained from the UK trials COV001 and COV002, which included a single-blind randomized controlled phase 2/3 trial of AZD1222 (ChAdOx1 nCoV-19) in healthy adults. For TCRbeta chain sequencing, PBMC samples from trial participants were taken at day 0 and at day 28 after the second dose. V is clipped by 6 bases and J by 9 bases, and the sequence between their germline boundaries is 18 bases long. The germline V gene gives CDR1 as MGHDK and CDR2 as SYGVNS. Including the terminal cysteine and phenylalanine, the CDR3 comprises 14 residues. Of the read, only the CDR3 DNA is kept; its 42 bases are in frame from base 1. The CDR3 regions of human TCRbeta chains were analyzed by immunosequencing. As for how the authors treated the data: Repertoire TCRs were checked for matches against a reference library of SARS-CoV-2-specific TCRs that had been generated using the MIRA antigen-specificity platform. Breadth was defined as the fraction of unique TCRs that were SARS-CoV-2-associated. Depth was defined as the fraction of total T cells that were SARS-CoV-2-associated. Using the MIRA data, each spike-specific TCR was assigned both to the spike region to which the TCR was reactive and to a CD4 or CD8 class. Log10-transformed breadth and depth values were compared by one-way ANOVA with Sidak's multiple comparisons tests. The source is immuneACCESS, and TCRdb retained only in-frame sequences with V and J called. Part of the clones is not carried over; for the studies checked, unresolved V genes explain less than half of this, and the remainder is unexplained. V and J calls and clone size are given by that table; D and trimming were obtained from the DNA. In all, the sample holds some 100,000 clones, and approximately 87% of those were seen once. The ten largest clones represent around 4.4% of the sample.

To note about this clone: The antigen this receptor binds is unknown. No base qualities exist here, and no much larger clone lies one base off it.

The specimen comprised peripheral blood, sampled 28 days after the second AZD1222 dose. This receptor chain uses TRBV25-1 and TRBJ2-1, with TRBD1 tentatively as D gene (6 bases match). The TCR sequence derives from an adult who received the AZD1222 COVID-19 vaccine. In nucleotides, the sequence is TGTGCCAGCAGCATGACCCATATGGGGGCTGAGCAGTTCTTC. Its amino acids are CASSMTHMGAEQFF.